This passage covers 32 T cell receptor beta chains from one sample sequenced in a study of Tregs in tolerant kidney transplant recipients. Profiled with immunoSEQ multiplex PCR; TCRdb holds only in-frame clones, not every one. The repertoire holds roughly 250,000 clones, with roughly 84% as singletons. Sequencing was performed on CD4+ T cells from blood. These receptors were obtained from a human donor in good health.

This clone occurred a few times. V is TRBV27 and J is TRBJ1-5, with 8 bases matching TRBD1. Germline CDR1 reads MNHEY; CDR2 reads SMNVEV (reference sequence). V shed 2 bases and J 6 bases; nucleotides not matched to a gene: 6. This CDR3 has 15 amino acids. CDR3 residues: CASSLAGGFGQPQHF. CDR3 DNA sequence: TGTGCCAGCAGTTTAGCAGGGGGCTTCGGTCAGCCCCAGCATTTT.

The chain combines TRBV5-1 with TRBJ2-3; TRBD2 matches at 11 bases. From germline, CDR1 is SGHRS and CDR2 YFSETQ. This CDR3 contains 16 residues. V lost 5 bases to trimming and J lost 0 bases; unmatched junction nucleotides: 5. The CDR3 here is CASSRRTSGSTDTQYF. In DNA, the CDR3 is TGCGCCAGCAGTCGTCGGACTAGCGGGAGCACAGATACGCAGTATTTT. Filled out from reference TRBV5-1 and TRBJ2-3, the complete variable domain reads KAGVTQTPRYLIKTRGQQVTLSCSPISGHRSVSWYQQTPGQGLQFLFEYFSETQRNKGNFPGRFSGRQFSNSRSEMNVSTLELGDSALYLCASSRRTSGSTDTQYFGPGTRLTVL.

This sequence joins TRBV6-5 and TRBJ2-2; D is possibly TRBD1 (6 bases). The germline V and J ends were trimmed by 6 bases and 9 bases, with 11 bases remaining between them. The CDR3 is made up of 12 amino acids. Germline-derived CDR1 and CDR2 are MNHEY and SVGAGI. CDR3 residues: CASSSRGRELFF. The CDR3 DNA follows: TGTGCCAGCAGCTCTAGGGGGAGGGAGCTGTTTTTT.

Here the CDR3 reads CASRMTGRNTEAFF. The CDR3 DNA reads as TGCGCCAGCAGGATGACAGGGAGGAACACTGAAGCTTTCTTT. V gene TRBV5-1 combines with J gene TRBJ1-1, with 7 bases fitting TRBD1. J was trimmed by 1 base and V by 5 bases; bases with no gene match: 5. Germline values: CDR1 SGHRS, CDR2 YFSETQ. The CDR3 is made up of 14 amino acids.

This chain uses TRBV6-1 with TRBJ1-4, with D perhaps matching TRBD1 (6 bases). Germline V gives CDR1 MNHNS, CDR2 SASEGT. This CDR3 is built from 16 residues. The V gene lost 1 base and the J gene lost 1 base, with 10 bases spanning the gap. This CDR3 is CASSEVGAVTNEKLFF. In nucleotides, the CDR3 is TGTGCCAGCAGTGAAGTGGGGGCAGTAACTAATGAAAAACTGTTTTTT.

This clone was recorded once. V gene TRBV28 combines with J gene TRBJ1-2; no definite D call. The germline gives CDR1 MDHEN, CDR2 SYDVKM. The CDR3 length is 13 residues. The ends were cut back, 2 bases at V and 5 bases at J, with 9 bases in the middle. The CDR3 loop reads CASSLKGPYGYTF. The CDR3 DNA sequence: TGTGCCAGCAGTTTAAAAGGACCTTATGGCTACACCTTC.

The chain is built from TRBV10-3 and TRBJ2-3, with D maybe TRBD2 (5 bases). The CDR3 has 16 amino acids. Germline V gene sequence: CDR1 ENHRY, CDR2 SYGVKD. V shed 1 base and J shed 0 bases, with 11 bases lying between them. The CDR3 bases are TGTGCCATCAGTGAGTTCGGACTTCCGAGCACAGATACGCAGTATTTT. This codes for CAISEFGLPSTDTQYF.

The rearrangement links TRBV4-1 to TRBJ1-5; D remains unclear. Trimming pared 2 bases from V and 4 bases from J, leaving 6 bases between. Looked up from germline, CDR1 is MGHRA and CDR2 is YSYEKL. The CDR3 totals 13 residues. The DNA of the CDR3 is TGCGCCAGCAGCCAAACTAGGAATCAGCCCCAGCATTTT. Encoded protein: CASSQTRNQPQHF.

The chain carries TRBV7-2 and TRBJ2-2; no definite D call. From germline, CDR1 is SGHTA and CDR2 FQGNSA. This CDR3 region has 15 residues. V was trimmed by 0 bases and J by 4 bases, leaving 9 bases between them. The CDR3 is CASSLARTLTGELFF. CDR3 coding DNA: TGTGCCAGCAGCTTAGCGCGTACCCTCACCGGGGAGCTGTTTTTT.

J is TRBJ2-5 and V is TRBV2, with D uncertain. Germline CDR1 and CDR2: SNHLY and FYNNEI. The CDR3 has 11 amino acids. Trimming shortened V by 4 bases and J by 5 bases, and 5 bases separated the two germline ends. The CDR3 region is CASSVQETQYF. CDR3 sequence (DNA): TGTGCCAGCAGTGTACAGGAGACCCAGTACTTC. The variable domain in full, completed from reference TRBV2 and TRBJ2-5, reads EPEVTQTPSHQVTQMGQEVILRCVPISNHLYFYWYRQILGQKVEFLVSFYNNEISEKSEIFDDQFSVERPDGSNFTLKIRSTKLEDSAMYFCASSVQETQYFGPGTRLLVL.

The chain has TRBV10-3 and TRBJ1-3; the D gene is possibly TRBD1 (6 bases). The V gene lost 8 bases and the J gene lost 0 bases, with 14 bases spanning the gap. Per germline, CDR1 ENHRY and CDR2 SYGVKD. This CDR3 has 15 amino acids. As DNA, the CDR3 is TGTGCCATCGAACAGGGATTCAGCTCTGGAAACACCATATATTTT. Translating it yields CAIEQGFSSGNTIYF.

This clone showed up just once. The chain carries TRBV5-1 and TRBJ2-5, with TRBD1 matching 8 bases. The CDR3 runs to 16 residues. V shed 0 bases, J shed 5 bases, and the junction held 9 bases outside the gene matches. Per the germline V gene, CDR1 is SGHRS and CDR2 is YFSETQ. CDR3 sequence (DNA): TGCGCCAGCAGCTTGGGACTGACAGGGGCTAGGGAGACCCAGTACTTC. Translation gives CASSLGLTGARETQYF. Supplemented by reference TRBV5-1 and TRBJ2-5, the full variable domain reads KAGVTQTPRYLIKTRGQQVTLSCSPISGHRSVSWYQQTPGQGLQFLFEYFSETQRNKGNFPGRFSGRQFSNSRSEMNVSTLELGDSALYLCASSLGLTGARETQYFGPGTRLLVL.

This rearrangement joins TRBV6-5 to TRBJ1-1; 7 bases align to TRBD1. V lost 2 bases and J lost 7; bases outside the gene matches: 10. Per germline, CDR1 MNHEY and CDR2 SVGAGI. CDR3 length: 15 residues. The CDR3: CASSYPQGGKREAFF. DNA of the CDR3: TGTGCCAGCAGTTACCCTCAGGGGGGGAAGCGTGAAGCTTTCTTT.

This clone was detected once. The CDR3 DNA follows: TGCAGTGCTGTTCTCAACTACGAGCAGTACTTC. This encodes CSAVLNYEQYF. The chain carries TRBV20-1 and TRBJ2-7; no clear D. Germline-derived CDR1 and CDR2 are DFQATT and SNEGSKA (reference sequence). V dropped 5 bases and J dropped 3 bases, with 8 bases sitting between them. The CDR3 has 11 amino acids.

This rearrangement joins TRBV27 to TRBJ2-7, with 8 bases matching TRBD1. Germline V gives CDR1 MNHEY, CDR2 SMNVEV (reference sequence). The J segment lost 2 bases and the V segment lost 6 bases, leaving 9 bases of the junction unmatched. This CDR3 is built from 15 residues. The CDR3 DNA sequence: TGTGCCAGCAGCTCTCTTCGGACAGGGCCCTACGAGCAGTACTTC. It encodes CASSSLRTGPYEQYF.

The chain couples TRBV11-3 to TRBJ1-1, with D perhaps TRBD1 (6 bases). Germline V gene data show CDR1 as SGHNT and CDR2 as YENEEA. This CDR3 is 13 amino acids long. V was shortened by 5 bases and J by 4 bases, with 11 bases between the two germline ends. CDR3 sequence reads: CASSNPDSTEAFF. The DNA for the CDR3 is TGTGCCAGCAGCAACCCGGACAGCACTGAAGCTTTCTTT.

This clone was found once. The chain recombines TRBV9 with TRBJ2-5, with 15 positions matching TRBD2. Germline trimming cut 0 bases from V and 5 bases from J; bases unmatched to any gene: 5. The CDR3 runs 17 residues. CDR1 is SGDLS and CDR2 is YYNGEE in the germline V gene. This CDR3 is CASSVAGLAGGGETQYF. In nucleotides, the CDR3 is TGTGCCAGCAGCGTAGCGGGACTAGCGGGAGGAGGGGAGACCCAGTACTTC.

In its sample, this clone was seen a few times. V gene TRBV5-8 combines with J gene TRBJ2-7; 7 bases map to TRBD2. This CDR3 has 16 amino acids. V lost 4 bases, J lost 0 bases, and 10 bases stayed unmatched. Germline V gene lookup returns CDR1 SGHTS and CDR2 YDEGEE. For the CDR3, the DNA is TGTGCCAGCAGCCCCGGGACTATTGTTAGCTCCTACGAGCAGTACTTC. Translating gives CASSPGTIVSSYEQYF.

The sample holds a few counts of this clone. This rearrangement joins TRBV7-9 to TRBJ2-7, with unresolved D. Trimming shortened V by 8 bases and J by 0 bases, and 14 bases separated the two germline ends. Germline lookup yields CDR1 SEHNR and CDR2 FQNEAQ (reference sequence). The CDR3 covers 14 residues. The CDR3 DNA is TGTGCCAGCGCCGGCCTGTCAAGCTCCTACGAGCAGTACTTC. It specifies CASAGLSSSYEQYF.

The genes are TRBV27 and TRBJ2-5; the D gene is possibly TRBD2 (6 bases). The J call may be incorrect, as the DNA end agrees better with TRBJ2-7. Germline V gene sequence: CDR1 MNHEY, CDR2 SMNVEV (reference sequence). This CDR3 spans 14 amino acids. In DNA form, the CDR3 reads TGTGCCAGCAGTTTACAGGGAGGATCCTACGAGCAGTACTTC. This encodes CASSLQGGSYEQYF.

This rearrangement joins TRBV27 to TRBJ2-1; TRBD2 matches 10 bases. Germline CDR1 is MNHEY and CDR2 is SMNVEV (reference sequence). The CDR3 is 14 residues long. The V and J ends lost 6 bases and 14 bases, in that order; junction bases with no gene match: 13. This CDR3 is CASSKSGRARVEFF. In DNA, the CDR3 is TGTGCCAGCAGCAAAAGCGGGAGGGCCCGTGTGGAGTTCTTC.

The gene calls are TRBV19 and TRBJ2-7, with 11 positions matching TRBD1. CDR3 length: 16 residues. V trimming: 5 bases; J trimming: 4 bases; junction bases outside the gene matches: 10. Germline lookup yields CDR1 LNHDA and CDR2 SQIVND (reference sequence). CDR3 bases: TGTGCCAGTAGTTTCATTGGACAGGGGGCAACGTACGAGCAGTACTTC. Its protein is CASSFIGQGATYEQYF.

The V and J genes are TRBV19 and TRBJ2-3; 10 bases map to TRBD1. With V trimmed by 4 bases and J by 10 bases, 17 bases remained unmatched. Per the germline V gene, CDR1 is LNHDA and CDR2 is SQIVND (reference sequence). This CDR3 contains 17 residues. CDR3 DNA sequence: TGTGCCAGTAGTACGCGACAGGGGGCGCGGGCACAGGTTGCGCAGTATTTT. This gives the protein CASSTRQGARAQVAQYF. The full variable domain, with the rest looked up from reference TRBV19 and TRBJ2-3, is DGGITQSPKYLFRKEGQNVTLSCEQNLNHDAMYWYRQDPGQGLRLIYYSQIVNDFQKGDIAEGYSVSREKKESFPLTVTSAQKNPTAFYLCASSTRQGARAQVAQYFGPGTRLTVL.

The V and J genes are TRBV2 and TRBJ1-1; D unresolved. V was trimmed by 2 bases and J by 1 base, leaving 5 bases between them. The CDR3 is 13 amino acids. Germline V CDR1 and CDR2: SNHLY, FYNNEI. The CDR3 DNA reads TGTGCCAGCAGTGAATGGGGGAACACTGAAGCTTTCTTT. Translating it yields CASSEWGNTEAFF.

This clone came up once. The chain has TRBV11-2 and TRBJ2-3; D remains unclear. The CDR3 length is 15 residues. Trimming stripped 2 bases from V and 1 base from J, with 10 bases between. CDR1 is SGHAT and CDR2 is FQNNGV in the germline V gene. The DNA for the CDR3 is TGTGCCAGCAGCTTAACGAAGGTCCGCACAGATACGCAGTATTTT. As protein: CASSLTKVRTDTQYF.

The chain combines TRBV2 with TRBJ2-3; the D is unclear. This CDR3 is built from 14 residues. Germline V gene sequence: CDR1 SNHLY, CDR2 FYNNEI. V lost 9 bases, J lost 0 bases, and 13 bases lay in between. The CDR3 reads CASRLARSTDTQYF. CDR3 nucleotides: TGTGCCAGTAGGCTGGCTCGAAGCACAGATACGCAGTATTTT.

This clone was observed once. The genes are TRBV5-1 and TRBJ2-1, with 10 positions matching TRBD1. The J segment lost 9 bases and the V segment lost 0 bases, leaving 3 bases of the junction unmatched. This CDR3 region has 14 residues. The germline V gene has CDR1 SGHRS and CDR2 YFSETQ. The CDR3 is CASSLGRQGAEQFF. CDR3 bases: TGCGCCAGCAGCTTGGGTCGACAGGGGGCTGAGCAGTTCTTC.

V and J are TRBV19 and TRBJ1-2, with TRBD1 as a possible D gene (6 bases). V lost 4 bases and J lost 4, with 16 bases in between. Germline V CDR1 and CDR2: LNHDA, SQIVND (reference sequence). The CDR3 spans 15 residues. CDR3 amino acids: CASSTATQGSYGYTF. In nucleotides, the CDR3 is TGTGCCAGTAGTACCGCCACACAGGGTAGCTATGGCTACACCTTC.

This clone was counted between two and nine times. This chain links TRBV11-2 with TRBJ1-3; no reliable D call. The germline V gene has CDR1 SGHAT and CDR2 FQNNGV. The CDR3 covers 13 residues. V was clipped by 1 base and J by 4 bases, with 5 bases between them. CDR3 bases: TGTGCCAGCAGCTTAGTGGCGGGAAACACCATATATTTT. This sequence encodes CASSLVAGNTIYF.

The chain uses TRBV29-1 and TRBJ2-2; possibly TRBD1 or TRBD2 for D (5 bases each). This CDR3 has 12 amino acids. In germline, CDR1 is SQVTM, CDR2 ANQGSEA. V dropped 7 bases and J dropped 6 bases, with 12 bases sitting between them. Written as DNA, the CDR3 is TGCAGCGGCGTACTGGGGGCCGGGGAGCTGTTTTTT. It yields the protein CSGVLGAGELFF.

The V gene is TRBV2, the J gene TRBJ2-3; D remains unclear. In germline, CDR1 is SNHLY, CDR2 FYNNEI. The CDR3 consists of 12 residues. V was trimmed by 7 bases and J by 6 bases, leaving 11 bases between them. The CDR3 loop reads CASNNYADTQYF. The CDR3, as DNA: TGTGCCAGCAATAACTATGCGGATACGCAGTATTTT.

The rearrangement links TRBV5-1 to TRBJ1-2, with D perhaps matching TRBD1 (5 bases). V was clipped by 0 bases and J by 1 base, with 19 bases between them. This CDR3 spans 18 amino acids. Looked up from germline, CDR1 is SGHRS and CDR2 is YFSETQ. The CDR3 protein is CASSLGPGQPGGNYGYTF. The CDR3 DNA reads as TGCGCCAGCAGCTTGGGCCCAGGCCAACCGGGGGGTAACTATGGCTACACCTTC. Full variable domain (rest looked up from reference TRBV5-1 and TRBJ1-2): KAGVTQTPRYLIKTRGQQVTLSCSPISGHRSVSWYQQTPGQGLQFLFEYFSETQRNKGNFPGRFSGRQFSNSRSEMNVSTLELGDSALYLCASSLGPGQPGGNYGYTFGSGTRLTVV.